What follows are 9 T cell receptor beta chains derived from one specimen sequenced in a study of circulating CD8 cells and anti-PD-1 response in melanoma. Sorting of live CD3+CD8+TCRalphabeta+ cells by PD-1 and/or TIGIT gave four subsets. TCR libraries were prepared from roughly 14 ng of total RNA with the QIAseq Immune Repertoire TCR panel. TCRdb independently ran MiXCR on the reads; one entry per CDR3 protein. The profile shows fewer than 1,000 distinct CDR3 sequences, roughly 6.6% of them singletons. The source material was CD8+ T cells from PBMCs, sampled at baseline or after one month of anti-PD-1 therapy (not recorded which). Receptors originate from a human donor with melanoma.

This clonotype is medium-sized by share. V and J are TRBV19 and TRBJ1-1; the D gene is possibly TRBD1 (5 bases). The CDR3 extends over 14 amino acids. Germline CDR1 LNHDA, CDR2 SQIVND (reference sequence). Trimming stripped 7 bases from V and 4 bases from J, with 16 bases between. The CDR3 bases are TGTGCCAGTACTCCTAGGATCCAGGGCACTGAAGCTTTCTTT. It translates to CASTPRIQGTEAFF.

Sample share makes this clonotype medium-sized. The rearrangement uses TRBV2 and TRBJ2-2, with no clear D. This CDR3 is built from 12 residues. Between the trimmed V and J ends, which lost 10 bases and 7 bases, there was a span of 13 bases. Germline CDR1 SNHLY, CDR2 FYNNEI. The CDR3 here is CATLNNRGELFF. CDR3 nucleotides: TGTGCCACCCTCAATAACCGCGGGGAGCTGTTTTTT.

This clonotype is large within its sample. In nucleotides, the CDR3 is TGTGCCACCAGGGGTTACAATGAGCAGTTCTTC. It translates to CATRGYNEQFF. J is TRBJ2-1 and V is TRBV24-1; D not certain. CDR1 is KGHDR, CDR2 SFDVKD, per germline. The CDR3 runs 11 residues. V lost 7 bases to trimming and J lost 4 bases, with 4 bases between them.

The rearrangement links TRBV28 to TRBJ2-1, with 10 bases identical to TRBD2. The junction had 6 bases not matched to a gene; V was cut back by 5 bases and J by 8 bases. This CDR3 has 14 amino acids. CDR1 and CDR2 from the germline V gene are MDHEN and SYDVKM. The CDR3 sequence is CASSGLAGEYEQFF. The CDR3 region has the DNA TGTGCCAGCAGTGGGCTAGCGGGAGAGTATGAGCAGTTCTTC.

This clonotype was seen a handful of times. CDR3 DNA: TGTGCCAGCAGCCCTTCAGGGGTGGGGAACTATGGCTACACCTTC. Translated: CASSPSGVGNYGYTF. The rearrangement links TRBV27 to TRBJ1-2, with a weak D call TRBD1 (6 bases). The V gene's germline CDR1 is MNHEY and CDR2 SMNVEV (reference sequence). The CDR3 covers 15 residues. V shed 6 bases and J shed 2 bases, with 16 bases lying between them.

This clonotype is labeled as large. The chain carries TRBV28 and TRBJ2-7; D ambiguous. CDR1 and CDR2 (germline): MDHEN, SYDVKM. The V gene lost 4 bases and the J gene lost 3 bases, with 13 bases spanning the gap. This CDR3 is built from 14 residues. CDR3 protein: CASSSGLNHYEQYF. The CDR3 DNA reads TGTGCCAGCAGTTCCGGCCTCAACCACTACGAGCAGTACTTC.

The chain is built from TRBV14 and TRBJ2-1; 9 bases match TRBD2. The J segment lost 9 bases and the V segment lost 3 bases, leaving 6 bases of the junction unmatched. This CDR3 comprises 14 residues. Looked up from germline, CDR1 is SGHDN and CDR2 is FVKESK. Here the CDR3 DNA reads TGTGCCAGCAGCCACCCTTTGACTAGCGGTGAGCAGTTCTTC. Translation gives CASSHPLTSGEQFF.

Note on this clonotype: A clone one base away is much larger, so this may be a read error. The chain uses TRBV2 and TRBJ2-2; weak D call: TRBD1 (6 bases). The CDR3 has 14 residues. CDR1 is SNHLY and CDR2 is FYNNEI in the germline V gene. The CDR3: CAGERTDNTGERFF. In DNA form, the CDR3 reads TGTGCCGGAGAAAGGACAGATAACACCGGGGAGCGGTTTTTT. The whole variable domain, filled in from reference TRBV2 and TRBJ2-2, reads EPEVTQTPSHQVTQMGQEVILRCVPISNHLYFYWYRQILGQKVEFLVSFYNNEISEKSEIFDDQFSVERPDGSNFTLKIRSTKLEDSAMYFCAGERTDNTGERFFGEGSRLTVL.

This clonotype was seen a few times. A junction end diverges from the germline sequence, so it may reflect a read error. The chain uses TRBV6-6 and TRBJ2-5, with D possibly TRBD2 on 6 matching bases. This CDR3 comprises 15 residues. Germline CDR1 is MNHNY and CDR2 is SVGAGI (reference sequence). The CDR3 is CAGRDQGGGGETQYF. The CDR3 bases are TGTGCCGGCAGAGATCAGGGAGGAGGCGGAGAGACCCAGTACTTC.